The clone carrying this TCR beta chain was picked up a small number of times. Unique molecular identifiers were incorporated when the TCRbeta library was constructed. TCRdb processed the PCR reads anew with MiXCR; each CDR3 protein has one entry. The table shows fewer than 700,000 distinct CDR3 sequences, with roughly 13% occurring only once. This entry comes from a study of T-cell reconstitution after alpha-beta-depleted transplantation in children. The CDR3 runs to 13 residues. Trimming stripped 2 bases from V and 2 bases from J, with 8 bases between. Germline lookup yields CDR1 SQVTM and CDR2 ANQGSEA.

This specimen consisted of PBMCs, mostly from graft donor cells, obtained 360 days after TCRalphabeta/CD19-depleted stem cell transplant. V usage is TRBV29-1 and J usage is TRBJ2-3; possible D gene TRBD1, 5 bases. The sequence was collected from a male patient between 5 and 17 years old who had a stem cell transplant for acute myeloid leukemia, so the T cells may come from the graft donor. The CDR3 loop reads CSVETGYTDTQYF. The CDR3 nucleotides read TGCAGCGTTGAAACAGGTTACACAGATACGCAGTATTTT.